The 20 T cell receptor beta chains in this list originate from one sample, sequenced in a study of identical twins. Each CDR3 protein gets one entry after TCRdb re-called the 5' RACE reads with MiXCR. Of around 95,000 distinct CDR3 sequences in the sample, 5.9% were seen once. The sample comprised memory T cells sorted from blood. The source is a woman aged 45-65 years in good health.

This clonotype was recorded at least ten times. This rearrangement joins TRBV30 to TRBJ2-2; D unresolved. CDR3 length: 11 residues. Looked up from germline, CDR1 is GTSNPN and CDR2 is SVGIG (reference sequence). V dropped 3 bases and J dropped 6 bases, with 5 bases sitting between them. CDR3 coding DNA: TGTGCCTGGAGGGGCTCCGGGGAGCTGTTTTTT. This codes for CAWRGSGELFF.

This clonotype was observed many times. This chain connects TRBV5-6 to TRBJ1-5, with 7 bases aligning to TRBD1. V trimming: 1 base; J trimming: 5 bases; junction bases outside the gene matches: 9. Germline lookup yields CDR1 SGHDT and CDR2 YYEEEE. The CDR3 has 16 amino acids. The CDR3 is CASSLSVGQIDQPQHF. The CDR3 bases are TGTGCCAGCAGCTTGTCTGTGGGACAGATCGATCAGCCCCAGCATTTT.

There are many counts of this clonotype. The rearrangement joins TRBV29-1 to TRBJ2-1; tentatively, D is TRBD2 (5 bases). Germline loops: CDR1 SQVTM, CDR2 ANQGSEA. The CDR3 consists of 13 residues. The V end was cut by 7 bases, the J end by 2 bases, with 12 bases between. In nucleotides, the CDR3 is TGCAGCGCTGACGGCGGGCCCTACAATGAGCAGTTCTTC. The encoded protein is CSADGGPYNEQFF.

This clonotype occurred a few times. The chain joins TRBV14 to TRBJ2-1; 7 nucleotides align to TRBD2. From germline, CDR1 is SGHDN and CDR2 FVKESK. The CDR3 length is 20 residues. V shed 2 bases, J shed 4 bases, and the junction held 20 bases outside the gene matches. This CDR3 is CASSQKIIRGRSPRYNEQFF. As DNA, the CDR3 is TGTGCCAGCAGCCAAAAGATTATTCGCGGGAGAAGCCCGCGTTACAATGAGCAGTTCTTC.

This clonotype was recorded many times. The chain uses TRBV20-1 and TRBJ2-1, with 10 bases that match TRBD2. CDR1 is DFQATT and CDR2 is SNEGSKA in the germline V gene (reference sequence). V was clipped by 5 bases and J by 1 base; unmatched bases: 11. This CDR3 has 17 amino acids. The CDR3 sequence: CSAAGLAEGGSYNEQFF. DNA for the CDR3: TGCAGTGCTGCAGGACTAGCGGAGGGGGGATCCTACAATGAGCAGTTCTTC.

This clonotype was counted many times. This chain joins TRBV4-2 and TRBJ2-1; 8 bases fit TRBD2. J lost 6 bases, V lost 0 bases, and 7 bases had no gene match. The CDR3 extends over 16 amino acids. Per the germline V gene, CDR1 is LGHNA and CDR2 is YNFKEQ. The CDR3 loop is CASSQELGLAGNEQFF. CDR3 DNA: TGTGCCAGCAGCCAAGAGCTGGGGCTAGCGGGCAATGAGCAGTTCTTC.

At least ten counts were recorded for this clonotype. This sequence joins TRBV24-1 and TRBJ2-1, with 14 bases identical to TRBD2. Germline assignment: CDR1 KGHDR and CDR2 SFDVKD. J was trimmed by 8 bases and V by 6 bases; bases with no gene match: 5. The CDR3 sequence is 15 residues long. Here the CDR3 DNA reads TGTGCCACCAGTAGGACTAGCGGGAGGTTGGATGAGCAGTTCTTC. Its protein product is CATSRTSGRLDEQFF.

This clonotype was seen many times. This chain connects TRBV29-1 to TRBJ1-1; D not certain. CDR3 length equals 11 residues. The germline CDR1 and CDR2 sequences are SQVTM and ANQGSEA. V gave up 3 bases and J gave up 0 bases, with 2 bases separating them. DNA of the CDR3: TGCAGCGTTGAGCTGAACACTGAAGCTTTCTTT. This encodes CSVELNTEAFF.

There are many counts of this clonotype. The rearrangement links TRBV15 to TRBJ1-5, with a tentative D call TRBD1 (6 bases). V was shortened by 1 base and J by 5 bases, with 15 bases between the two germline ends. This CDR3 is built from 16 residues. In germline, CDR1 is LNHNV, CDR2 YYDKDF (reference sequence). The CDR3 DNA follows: TGTGCCACCAGCAGAGGAAGGATTGGGGGCGATCAGCCCCAGCATTTT. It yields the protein CATSRGRIGGDQPQHF.

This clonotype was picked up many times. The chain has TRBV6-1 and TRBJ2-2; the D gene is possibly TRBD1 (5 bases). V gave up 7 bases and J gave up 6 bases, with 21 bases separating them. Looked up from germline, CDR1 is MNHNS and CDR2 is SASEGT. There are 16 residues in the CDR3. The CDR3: CASKPWAQAVAGELFF. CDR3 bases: TGTGCCAGCAAACCATGGGCACAGGCGGTCGCCGGGGAGCTGTTTTTT.

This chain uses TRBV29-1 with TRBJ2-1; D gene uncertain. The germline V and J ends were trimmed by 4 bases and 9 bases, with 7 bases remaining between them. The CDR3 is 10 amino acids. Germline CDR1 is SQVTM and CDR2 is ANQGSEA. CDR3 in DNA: TGCAGCGTTGCGGTAGGTGAGCAGTTCTTC. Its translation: CSVAVGEQFF.

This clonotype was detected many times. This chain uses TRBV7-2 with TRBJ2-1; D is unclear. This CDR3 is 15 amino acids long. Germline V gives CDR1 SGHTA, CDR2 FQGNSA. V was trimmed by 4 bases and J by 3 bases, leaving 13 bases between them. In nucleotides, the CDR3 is TGTGCCAGCAGCTCCCTCGACGGATTCTACAATGAGCAGTTCTTC. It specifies CASSSLDGFYNEQFF.

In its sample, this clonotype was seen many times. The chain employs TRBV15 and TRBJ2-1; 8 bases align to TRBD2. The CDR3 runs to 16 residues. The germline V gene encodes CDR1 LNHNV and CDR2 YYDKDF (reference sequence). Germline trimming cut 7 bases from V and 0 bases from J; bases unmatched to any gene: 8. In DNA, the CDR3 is TGTGCCACCAAGGCGGGAGGCCCGAGCTCCTACAATGAGCAGTTCTTC. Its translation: CATKAGGPSSYNEQFF.

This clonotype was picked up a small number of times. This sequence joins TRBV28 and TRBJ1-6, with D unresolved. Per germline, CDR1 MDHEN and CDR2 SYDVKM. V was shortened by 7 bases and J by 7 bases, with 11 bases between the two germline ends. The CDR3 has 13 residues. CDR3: CASIAHSNSPLHF. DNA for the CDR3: TGTGCCAGCATTGCGCATAGCAATTCACCCCTCCACTTT.

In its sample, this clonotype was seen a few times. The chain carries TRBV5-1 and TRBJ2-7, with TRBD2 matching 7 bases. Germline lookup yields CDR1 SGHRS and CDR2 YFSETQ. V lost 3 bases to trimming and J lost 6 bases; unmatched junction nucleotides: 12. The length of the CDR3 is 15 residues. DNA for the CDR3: TGCGCCAGCAGCTCATTAGCGGGTACAGAAGCCGAGCAGTACTTC. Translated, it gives CASSSLAGTEAEQYF.

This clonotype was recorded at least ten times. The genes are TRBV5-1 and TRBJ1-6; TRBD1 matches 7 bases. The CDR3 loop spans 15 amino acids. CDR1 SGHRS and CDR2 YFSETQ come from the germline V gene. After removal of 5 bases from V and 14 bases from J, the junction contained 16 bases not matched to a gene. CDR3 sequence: CASRLDRAHLSTLHF. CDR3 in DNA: TGCGCCAGCAGACTAGACAGGGCCCACCTTAGCACCCTCCACTTT.

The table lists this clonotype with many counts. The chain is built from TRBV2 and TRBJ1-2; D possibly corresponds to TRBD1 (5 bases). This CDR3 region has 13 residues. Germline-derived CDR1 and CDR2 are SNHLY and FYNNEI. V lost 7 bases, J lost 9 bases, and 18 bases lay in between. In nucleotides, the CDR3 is TGTGCCAGCAACGCCTCTCCTGGGGGACGCTACACCTTC. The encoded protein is CASNASPGGRYTF.

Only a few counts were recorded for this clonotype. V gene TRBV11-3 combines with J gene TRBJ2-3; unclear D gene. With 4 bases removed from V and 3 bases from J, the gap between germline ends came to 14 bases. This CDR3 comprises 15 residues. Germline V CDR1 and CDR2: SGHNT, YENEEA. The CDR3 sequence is CASSYDPGQTDTQYF. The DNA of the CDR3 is TGTGCCAGCAGCTATGATCCCGGGCAGACAGATACGCAGTATTTT.

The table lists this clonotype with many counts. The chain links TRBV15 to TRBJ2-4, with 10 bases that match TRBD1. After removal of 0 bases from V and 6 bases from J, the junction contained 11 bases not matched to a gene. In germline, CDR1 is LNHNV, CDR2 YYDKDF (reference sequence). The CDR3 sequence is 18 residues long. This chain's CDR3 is CATSRDIQGQGSTNIQYF. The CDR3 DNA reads TGTGCCACCAGCAGAGATATCCAGGGACAGGGGTCTACAAACATTCAGTACTTC.

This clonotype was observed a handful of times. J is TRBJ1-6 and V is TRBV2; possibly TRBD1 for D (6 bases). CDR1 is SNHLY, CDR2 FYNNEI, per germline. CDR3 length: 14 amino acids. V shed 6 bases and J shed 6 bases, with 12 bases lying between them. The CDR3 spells CASSDGTLNSPLHF. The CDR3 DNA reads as TGTGCCAGCAGCGATGGGACACTTAATTCACCCCTCCACTTT.